The 20 T cell receptor beta chains below come from one sample, sequenced in a study. The data were produced by immunoSEQ multiplex PCR, yet TCRdb's version contains in-frame clones alone and is incomplete. This sample yields under 90,000 clones, of which 90% to 95% are seen a single time; under 4.5% belongs to the top ten. Sequenced: PBMCs. The source is a man in his forties with rheumatoid arthritis.

A single count supports this clone. The chain is built from TRBV5-1 and TRBJ1-1; tentatively, D is TRBD1 (6 bases). V was shortened by 0 bases and J by 4 bases, with 22 bases between the two germline ends. Germline V gene lookup returns CDR1 SGHRS and CDR2 YFSETQ. The CDR3 totals 18 residues. In nucleotides, the CDR3 is TGCGCCAGCAGCTTGGGCCCCACCTCTATACAGGGAACCACTGAAGCTTTCTTT. Its protein is CASSLGPTSIQGTTEAFF.

This clone was picked up one time. The V and J genes are TRBV28 and TRBJ2-3, with D tentatively TRBD1 (6 bases). Germline V lookup: CDR1 MDHEN, CDR2 SYDVKM. The V and J ends lost 8 bases and 5 bases respectively, with 26 bases between them. The CDR3 runs 17 residues. CDR3 region: CASANQGAPRGQDTQYF. The CDR3 nucleotides are TGTGCCAGCGCTAACCAAGGCGCCCCCAGGGGTCAAGATACGCAGTATTTT.

This chain joins TRBV11-1 and TRBJ2-7; 8 bases are shared with TRBD1. CDR3 length: 14 amino acids. CDR1 is SGHAT, CDR2 FQDESV, per germline (reference sequence). After removal of 5 bases from V and 3 bases from J, the junction contained 6 bases not matched to a gene. DNA for the CDR3: TGTGCCAGCAGCGCCCGGACAGGGAACTACGAGCAGTACTTC. As protein: CASSARTGNYEQYF.

This chain joins TRBV18 and TRBJ2-6, with TRBD1 matching over 9 bases. Trimming cost V 6 bases and J 1 base; bases outside gene matches: 7. The CDR3 covers 17 residues. Germline V lookup: CDR1 KGHSH, CDR2 LQKENI. The CDR3 sequence is CASSPRTGVSGANVLTF. DNA of the CDR3: TGTGCCAGCTCCCCCCGGACAGGGGTTTCTGGGGCCAACGTCCTGACTTTC.

The chain joins TRBV18 to TRBJ1-6; 8 nucleotides match TRBD1. Germline values: CDR1 KGHSH, CDR2 LQKENI. V trimming: 6 bases; J trimming: 7 bases; junction bases outside the gene matches: 8. CDR3 length: 15 residues. The CDR3 spells CASSPIDRGNSPLHF. The CDR3 DNA is TGTGCCAGCTCCCCTATTGACAGGGGAAATTCACCCCTCCACTTT. Based on the CDR3 plus reference TRBV18 and TRBJ1-6, the full variable domain is NAGVMQNPRHLVRRRGQEARLRCSPMKGHSHVYWYRQLPEEGLKFMVYLQKENIIDESGMPKERFSAEFPKEGPSILRIQQVVRGDSAAYFCASSPIDRGNSPLHFGNGTRLTVT.

The chain joins TRBV19 to TRBJ1-5; D possibly corresponds to TRBD1 (5 bases). CDR3 size: 15 residues. V lost 6 bases and J lost 4, with 16 bases in between. From germline, CDR1 is LNHDA and CDR2 SQIVND (reference sequence). The CDR3: CASSTTGTTNQPQHF. The DNA for the CDR3 is TGTGCCAGTAGCACCACCGGGACCACTAATCAGCCCCAGCATTTT.

This chain connects TRBV6-2 or TRBV6-3 to TRBJ1-2, with D hard to call. The V and J ends lost 2 bases and 4 bases respectively, with 14 bases between them. Germline V CDR1 and CDR2: MNHEY, SVGEGT. This CDR3 region has 15 residues. The CDR3 is CASSYGSPPIYGYTF. The CDR3 DNA reads TGTGCCAGCAGTTACGGGAGCCCACCTATCTATGGCTACACCTTC.

This clone was counted a single time. The chain links TRBV28 to TRBJ2-3; 9 bases are a match to TRBD2. The germline gives CDR1 MDHEN, CDR2 SYDVKM. CDR3 size: 12 residues. The J segment lost 11 bases and the V segment lost 2 bases, leaving 2 bases of the junction unmatched. This CDR3 is CASSLKAGGQYF. For the CDR3, the DNA is TGTGCCAGCAGTTTAAAAGCGGGAGGGCAGTATTTT.

The V and J genes are TRBV12-3 or TRBV12-4 and TRBJ1-2, with a weak D call TRBD1 (5 bases). The CDR3 totals 12 residues. Trimming removed 5 bases at V and 4 bases at J, with 8 bases between. CDR3 nucleotide sequence: TGTGCCAGCAGTAATGGGGGCTATGGCTACACCTTC. Translation: CASSNGGYGYTF.

The chain combines TRBV11-2 with TRBJ1-2, with 11 positions matching TRBD1. V trimming: 5 bases; J trimming: 8 bases; junction bases outside the gene matches: 7. The CDR3 consists of 14 residues. In germline, CDR1 is SGHAT, CDR2 FQNNGV. This CDR3 reads CASSPWTGGLGYTF. The CDR3 DNA sequence: TGTGCCAGCAGCCCTTGGACAGGGGGCTTGGGCTACACCTTC.

The chain combines TRBV5-4 with TRBJ1-6; D is perhaps TRBD1 (6 bases). Trimming cost V 5 bases and J 8 bases, with 14 bases left between them. This CDR3 region has 14 residues. CDR1 is SGHNT, CDR2 YYREEE, per germline (reference sequence). For the CDR3, the DNA is TGTGCCAGCAGGGTCGACAGGCCCGATTCACCCCTCCACTTT. Its protein is CASRVDRPDSPLHF.

CDR3 sequence (DNA): TGTGCTAGTGGTTTGGGCATCACCTACGAGCAGTACTTC. Encoded protein: CASGLGITYEQYF. V gene TRBV12-5 combines with J gene TRBJ2-7; D ambiguous. V was trimmed by 1 base and J by 2 bases, leaving 6 bases between them. The CDR3 length is 13 residues. Germline V gene sequence: CDR1 LGHNT, CDR2 FRNRAP. Using reference TRBV12-5 and TRBJ2-7 for the parts outside the CDR3, the full variable domain is DARVTQTPRHKVTEMGQEVTMRCQPILGHNTVFWYRQTMMQGLELLAYFRNRAPLDDSGMPKDRFSAEMPDATLATLKIQPSEPRDSAVYFCASGLGITYEQYFGPGTRLTVT.

This chain joins TRBV6-5 and TRBJ1-1; weak D call: TRBD1 (6 bases). The CDR3 sequence is 14 residues long. Germline values: CDR1 MNHEY, CDR2 SVGAGI. Trimming cost V 3 bases and J 1 base, with 9 bases left between them. CDR3 DNA sequence: TGTGCCAGCAGTTATCAGGGGCCGAACACTGAAGCTTTCTTT. Protein product: CASSYQGPNTEAFF.

On this clone: At one of its ends the junction is not consistent with the germline gene, which may arise from a read error. The chain joins TRBV7-7 to TRBJ2-5; D may be TRBD1 (5 bases). Germline V lookup: CDR1 SSHAT, CDR2 FNYEAQ (reference sequence). This CDR3 is 15 amino acids long. CDR3 sequence (DNA): TGTGCTAGCAGCTTAGCAAGGGGCTCCCAAGAGACCCAGTACTTC. It specifies CASSLARGSQETQYF.

The rearrangement links TRBV4-2 to TRBJ1-1; possible D gene TRBD1, 6 bases. The V gene's germline CDR1 is LGHNA and CDR2 YNFKEQ. Trimming removed 1 base from V and 6 bases from J, with 12 bases in between. The CDR3 spans 14 residues. CDR3 amino acids: CASSQGGLVPEAFF. CDR3 DNA sequence: TGTGCCAGCAGCCAAGGGGGGCTAGTCCCTGAAGCTTTCTTT.

The chain links TRBV5-1 to TRBJ2-3, with 10 nucleotides matching TRBD1. The CDR3 consists of 15 residues. CDR1 SGHRS and CDR2 YFSETQ come from the germline V gene. After removal of 3 bases from V and 7 bases from J, the junction contained 8 bases not matched to a gene. The CDR3 sequence is CASSYSTGGENTQYF. The DNA for the CDR3 is TGCGCCAGCAGCTACTCGACAGGGGGCGAGAATACGCAGTATTTT. The full variable domain, in which reference TRBV5-1 and TRBJ2-3 provide the parts outside the CDR3, is KAGVTQTPRYLIKTRGQQVTLSCSPISGHRSVSWYQQTPGQGLQFLFEYFSETQRNKGNFPGRFSGRQFSNSRSEMNVSTLELGDSALYLCASSYSTGGENTQYFGPGTRLTVL.

The J gene is TRBJ2-3, the V gene TRBV7-2; D could derive from TRBD1 or TRBD2 (5 bases each). This CDR3 has 15 residues. The V end lost 1 base, the J end lost 4 bases, and 12 bases lay between the germline ends. Germline CDR1 SGHTA, CDR2 FQGNSA. The DNA for the CDR3 is TGTGCCAGCAGCTTAGGGGTCAGGGAGTCAGATACGCAGTATTTT. Translating it yields CASSLGVRESDTQYF.

The genes are TRBV21-1 and TRBJ1-5. TRBV21-1 has pseudogene status. The CDR3 spans 14 residues. CDR3 region: CASSKQGRDEPQHF. DNA for the CDR3: TGTGCCAGCAGCAAACAAGGGCGAGATGAGCCCCAGCATTTT.

V is TRBV5-1 and J is TRBJ2-5; D possibly corresponds to TRBD2 (5 bases). The germline CDR1 and CDR2 sequences are SGHRS and YFSETQ. The CDR3 runs 14 residues. Trimming removed 1 base at V and 4 bases at J, with 11 bases between. The CDR3 spells CASSLRGSGETQYF. CDR3 nucleotide sequence: TGCGCCAGCAGCTTGAGAGGGTCAGGAGAGACCCAGTACTTC.

The CDR3: CASSPDPRSYNEQFF. CDR3 DNA sequence: TGTGCCAGCAGTCCGGACCCTCGCTCCTACAATGAGCAGTTCTTC. The chain recombines TRBV6-6 with TRBJ2-1; D call uncertain. Germline assignment: CDR1 MNHNY and CDR2 SVGAGI (reference sequence). The CDR3 runs 15 residues. V was clipped by 5 bases and J by 0 bases, with 11 bases between them.